This T cell receptor beta chain was retrieved from a study of OX40 agonist ivuxolimab in advanced cancers. On the study more broadly: Partial responses were seen in three patients, one with hepatocellular carcinoma and two with cutaneous melanoma.

Measured with immunoSEQ multiplex PCR; TCRdb has only the in-frame clones, and not every one. The sample contains about 150,000 clones, approximately 94% of which appear only once. Germline V CDR1 and CDR2: MNHNS, SASEGT. The CDR3 sequence is 11 residues long. The ends were cut back, 3 bases at V and 5 bases at J, with 4 bases in the middle. People who had autoimmune disease history or systemic immunosuppression were excluded. The chain combines TRBV6-1 with TRBJ1-2; D unclear. This TCR was sampled from an adult with an advanced solid tumor such as melanoma, head and neck, liver or kidney cancer. The sequencing used CD4+ or CD8+ T cells sorted from blood, collected in a trial of the OX40 agonist ivuxolimab. CDR3 sequence: CASSEIYGYTF. CDR3 nucleotides: TGTGCCAGCAGTGAGATTTATGGCTACACCTTC.